This TCR beta chain derives from a study of human T cells and chemical hapten exposure. Regarding the study as a whole: Expanded TCRs created a significantly greater count of big CDR3 similarity clusters than controls did. More PT1 expanded TCRs went with higher patch test scores.

Via MiXCR, TCRdb re-called the RACE reads, giving one row per CDR3 protein. The sample has about 54,000 distinct CDR3 sequences, 9.9% seen once; the top ten hold 1.7%. Only a few counts were recorded for this clonotype. Its antigen is as yet unknown. Time point in this sample: patch test 2, 6 weeks after DPC sensitization. Sample treatment: therapeutic diphenylcyclopropenone sensitization with weekly scalp DPC. This CDR3 is built from 15 residues. Germline V gives CDR1 DFQATT, CDR2 SNEGSKA (reference sequence). V lost 6 bases to trimming and J lost 2 bases; unmatched junction nucleotides: 9. The TCR originated in a woman in her fifties or sixties with alopecia areata. Some clones in this sample may be carry-over from other donors' samples. Sequencing was performed on whole blood, taken in connection with sensitization to the hapten diphenylcyclopropenone (DPC). This chain connects TRBV20-1 to TRBJ2-2; 7 bases line up with TRBD2. The CDR3 region is CSAIPGLSNTGELFF. The CDR3 DNA sequence: TGCAGTGCAATCCCGGGACTATCAAACACCGGGGAGCTGTTTTTT.